This is a list of T cell receptor beta chains from one sample in a study of cytomegalovirus exposure and HLA in healthy donors. Libraries were prepared by immunoSEQ multiplex PCR; TCRdb keeps only in-frame clonotypes and omits some of them. The sample has around 190,000 clones, roughly 80% seen once. Sequenced sample: PBMCs. The receptors were sampled from a woman aged 25 to 39 in good health and CMV-seropositive. The conserved cysteine and the conserved F or W are not part of the CDR3 here. A D gene is named only where the DNA matches it firmly.

TRBV7-2	-	ASSLDAGSYNEQF
TRBV19	TRBD2	ASSIVASGRLLAKNIQY
TRBV6-5	TRBD2	ASSYGGGNTDTQY
TRBV7-9	TRBD2	ASSQRTSGPYEQY
TRBV5-8	-	ASSLGRGDEQF
TRBV6-5	TRBD1	ASSYGGQGADEQY
TRBV18	TRBD1	ASSPATGGSNEKLF
TRBV9	-	ASSVDVGSGEQY
TRBV2	TRBD1	ASSEGGTALYGYT
TRBV7-9	-	ASSLTGLDNEQF
TRBV10-1	TRBD1	ASSDRDRAVFKNTIY
TRBV19	TRBD2	ASSNLGTSGTGGANVLT
TRBV6-1	-	ASSSPTLSSYEQY
TRBV5-1	TRBD2	ASSSRTSGGNNEQF
TRBV11-1	TRBD2	ASSLAGGNEQF
TRBV27	-	ASSLLWQDYEQY
TRBV6-1	TRBD2	ASQAGAVSYEQY
TRBV7-2	-	ASSLVKLPSLF
TRBV5-1	-	ASSLGLAGRGFYEQY
TRBV6-4	-	ASSLQDNSPLH
TRBV9	TRBD2	ASSVEASGNHEQF
TRBV25-1	TRBD1	ASARTGGNEQY
TRBV28	TRBD2	ASSAPGRSAYEQY
TRBV29-1	-	SVEGSPGGTEAF
TRBV5-1	TRBD1	ASTRGGVDTQY
TRBV9	TRBD2	ASSGTSFHEQF
TRBV6-1	TRBD1	ASSEEYRGRTGELF
TRBV5-6	-	ASSLREYQEQF
TRBV19	-	ASNPGGAYSNQPQH